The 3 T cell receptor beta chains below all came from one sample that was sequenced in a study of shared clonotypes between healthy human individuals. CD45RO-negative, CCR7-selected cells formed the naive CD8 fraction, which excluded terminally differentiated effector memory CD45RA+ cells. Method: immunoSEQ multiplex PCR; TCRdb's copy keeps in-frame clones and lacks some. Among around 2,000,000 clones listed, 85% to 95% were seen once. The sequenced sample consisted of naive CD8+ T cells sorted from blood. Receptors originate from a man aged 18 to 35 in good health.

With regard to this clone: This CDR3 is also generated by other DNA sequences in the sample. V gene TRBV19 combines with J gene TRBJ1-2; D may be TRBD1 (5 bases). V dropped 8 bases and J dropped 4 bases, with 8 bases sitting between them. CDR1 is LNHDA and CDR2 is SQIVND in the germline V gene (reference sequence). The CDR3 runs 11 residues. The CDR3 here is CASLTGYGYTF. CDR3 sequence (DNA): TGTGCCAGTCTCACAGGCTATGGCTACACCTTC.

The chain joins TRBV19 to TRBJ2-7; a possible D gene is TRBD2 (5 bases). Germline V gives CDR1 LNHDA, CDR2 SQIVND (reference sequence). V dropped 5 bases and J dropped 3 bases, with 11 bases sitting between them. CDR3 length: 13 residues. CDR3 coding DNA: TGTGCCAGTAGTCTCGGGGTCCTCTACGAGCAGTACTTC. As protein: CASSLGVLYEQYF.

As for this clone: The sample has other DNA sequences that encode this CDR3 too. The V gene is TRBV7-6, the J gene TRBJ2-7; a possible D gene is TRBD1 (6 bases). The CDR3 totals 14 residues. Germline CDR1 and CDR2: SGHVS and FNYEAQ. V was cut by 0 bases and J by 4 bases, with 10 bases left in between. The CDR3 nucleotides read TGTGCCAGCAGCTTAGCGGGACAAAATTACGAGCAGTACTTC. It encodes CASSLAGQNYEQYF.